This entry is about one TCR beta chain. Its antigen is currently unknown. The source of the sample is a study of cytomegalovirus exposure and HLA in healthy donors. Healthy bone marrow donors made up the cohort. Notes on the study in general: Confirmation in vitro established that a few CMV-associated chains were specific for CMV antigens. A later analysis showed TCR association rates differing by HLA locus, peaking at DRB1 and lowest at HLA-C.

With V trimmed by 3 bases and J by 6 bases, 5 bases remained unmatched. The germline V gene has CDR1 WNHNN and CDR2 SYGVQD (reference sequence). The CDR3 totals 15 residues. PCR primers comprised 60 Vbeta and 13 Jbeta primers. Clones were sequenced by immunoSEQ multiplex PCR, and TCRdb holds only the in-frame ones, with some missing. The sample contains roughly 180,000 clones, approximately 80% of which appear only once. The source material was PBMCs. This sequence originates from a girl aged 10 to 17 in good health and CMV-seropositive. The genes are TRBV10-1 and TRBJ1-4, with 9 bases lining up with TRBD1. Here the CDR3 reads CASSEPGQGDEKLFF. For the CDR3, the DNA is TGCGCCAGCAGTGAACCGGGACAGGGCGATGAAAAACTGTTTTTT.